The source of this TCR beta chain is a study of blood T cell repertoires in COVID-19. The protocol was immunoSEQ multiplex PCR, while the TCRdb copy is restricted to in-frame clones and leaves out a portion. The sample contains 99,000 or so clones, around four fifths of which appear only once. Germline V CDR1 and CDR2: LNHNV, YYDKDF (reference sequence). This CDR3 is 16 amino acids long. The junction had 13 bases not matched to a gene; V was cut back by 3 bases and J by 8 bases. Sequences were obtained from peripheral blood. This sequence was found in a man between 60 and 70 years old with acute or convalescent COVID-19. The rearrangement links TRBV15 to TRBJ1-2; 9 bases are shared with TRBD1. CDR3 in amino acids: CATSRARTGEWGGYTF. CDR3 bases: TGTGCCACCAGCAGGGCCCGGACAGGGGAATGGGGAGGCTACACCTTC.